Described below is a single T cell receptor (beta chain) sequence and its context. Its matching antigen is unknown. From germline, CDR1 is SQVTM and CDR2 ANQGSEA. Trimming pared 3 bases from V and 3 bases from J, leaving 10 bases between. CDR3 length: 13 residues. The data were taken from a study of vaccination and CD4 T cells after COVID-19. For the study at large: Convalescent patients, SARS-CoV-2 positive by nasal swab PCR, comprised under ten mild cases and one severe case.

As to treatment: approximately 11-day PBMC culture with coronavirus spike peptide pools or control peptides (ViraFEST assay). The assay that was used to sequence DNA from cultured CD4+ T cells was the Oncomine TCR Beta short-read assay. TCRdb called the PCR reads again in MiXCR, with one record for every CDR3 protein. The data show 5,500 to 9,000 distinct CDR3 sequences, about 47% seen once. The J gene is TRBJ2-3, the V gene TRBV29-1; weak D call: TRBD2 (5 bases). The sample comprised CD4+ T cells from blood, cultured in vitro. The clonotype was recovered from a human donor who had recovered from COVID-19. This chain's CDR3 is CSVDQEATDTQYF. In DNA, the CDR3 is TGCAGCGTTGACCAGGAGGCGACAGATACGCAGTATTTT.